The 5 T cell receptor beta chains reported below all come from one sample, sequenced in a study of liver allograft versus peripheral blood T cells. For the study at large: Peripheral blood of the recipients supplied T cell receptor repertoires that were compared with those in transplanted livers.

MiXCR, applied by TCRdb to the reads, yields one record per CDR3 protein. The data hold some 2,500 distinct CDR3 sequences, with roughly a sixth observed a single time. These receptors were taken from a human patient who had a liver transplant. Some T cells here may be from the graft donor.

Judged by abundance, this clonotype is medium-sized. DNA of the CDR3: TGCAGTGCGACCGACAGGGCGTCTACCTACGAGCAGTACTTC. Residues: CSATDRASTYEQYF. The chain links TRBV20-1 to TRBJ2-7; TRBD1 matches 7 bases. Germline V gene data show CDR1 as DFQATT and CDR2 as SNEGSKA (reference sequence). Trimming cost V 6 bases and J 2 bases; bases outside gene matches: 10. This CDR3 has 14 residues.

In its sample, this clonotype was seen a few times. The chain's CDR3 is CASSLGLAGAYNEQFF. The DNA of the CDR3 is TGTGCCAGCAGCCTCGGACTAGCGGGGGCCTACAATGAGCAGTTCTTC. The rearrangement links TRBV3-1 to TRBJ2-1; 13 bases are shared with TRBD2. CDR1 is LGHDT and CDR2 is YNNKEL in the germline V gene (reference sequence). The CDR3 contains 16 residues. V shed 4 bases, J shed 2 bases, and the junction held 2 bases outside the gene matches.

The rearrangement links TRBV7-9 to TRBJ1-1, with D tentatively TRBD1 (6 bases). The germline CDR1 and CDR2 sequences are SEHNR and FQNEAQ (reference sequence). CDR3 size: 13 residues. Trimming pared 5 bases from V and 11 bases from J, leaving 18 bases between. The CDR3 nucleotides are TGTGCCAGCAGCCAAGGGGGGGGCGACATGGCTTTCTTT. Translated: CASSQGGGDMAFF.

This clonotype is medium-sized. This chain connects TRBV11-1 to TRBJ2-7; D is possibly TRBD2 (5 bases). CDR1 is SGHAT, CDR2 FQDESV, per germline (reference sequence). V lost 6 bases, J lost 7 bases, and 13 bases lay in between. The CDR3 consists of 12 residues. CDR3 DNA sequence: TGTGCCAGCAGGGTCGGATCGGGGGAGCAGTACTTC. It translates to CASRVGSGEQYF.

The table lists this clonotype with many counts. This chain joins TRBV9 and TRBJ2-3; either TRBD1 or TRBD2 may fit D (6 bases each). CDR1 is SGDLS and CDR2 is YYNGEE in the germline V gene. The CDR3 has 15 amino acids. Trimming took 0 bases from V and 2 from J, leaving 10 bases between them. CDR3 in DNA: TGTGCCAGCAGCGTAGCCTCGGGGGCCACAGATACGCAGTATTTT. Its protein is CASSVASGATDTQYF.